This T cell receptor beta chain was sequenced during a study of blood T cell repertoires in COVID-19. Sequencing used immunoSEQ multiplex PCR; TCRdb keeps in-frame clones, though not all of them. The repertoire has hundreds of thousands of clones, 88% of them found once; the top ten carry around 2%. Participant-given clinical history determined each cohort assignment. The clonotype was recovered from a woman aged 60-70 years in a cohort exposed to, infected with or recovered from COVID-19 (not recorded which). Specimen: PBMCs or T cells enriched from blood (not recorded which).

The CDR3 bases are TGTGCCAGCAGCCAAGCCGGTCCCTCTGGGGCCAACGTCCTGACTTTC. Its protein product is CASSQAGPSGANVLTF. The chain joins TRBV14 to TRBJ2-6; no definite D call. Germline-derived CDR1 and CDR2 are SGHDN and FVKESK. The CDR3 runs 16 residues. The ends were cut back, 1 base at V and 0 bases at J, with 7 bases in the middle. The entire variable domain, with the rest obtained from reference TRBV14 and TRBJ2-6, is as follows: EAGVTQFPSHSVIEKGQTVTLRCDPISGHDNLYWYRRVMGKEIKFLLHFVKESKQDESGMPNNRFLAERTGGTYSTLKVQPAELEDSGVYFCASSQAGPSGANVLTFGAGSRLTVL.